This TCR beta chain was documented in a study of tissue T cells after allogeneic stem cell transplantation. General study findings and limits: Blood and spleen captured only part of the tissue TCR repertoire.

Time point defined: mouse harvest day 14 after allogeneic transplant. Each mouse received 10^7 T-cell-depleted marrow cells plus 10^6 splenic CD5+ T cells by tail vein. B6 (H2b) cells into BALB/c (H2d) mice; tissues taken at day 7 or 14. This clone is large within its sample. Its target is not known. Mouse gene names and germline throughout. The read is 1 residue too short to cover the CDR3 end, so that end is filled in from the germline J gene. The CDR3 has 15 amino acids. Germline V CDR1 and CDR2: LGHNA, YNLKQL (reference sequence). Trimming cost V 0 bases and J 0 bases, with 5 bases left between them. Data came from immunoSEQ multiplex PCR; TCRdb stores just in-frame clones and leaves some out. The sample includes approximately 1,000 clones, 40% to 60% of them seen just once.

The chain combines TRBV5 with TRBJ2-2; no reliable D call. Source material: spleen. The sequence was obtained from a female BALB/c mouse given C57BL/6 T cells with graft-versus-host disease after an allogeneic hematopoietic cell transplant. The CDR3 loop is CASSQETSNTGQLYF. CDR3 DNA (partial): TGTGCCAGCAGCCAAGAGACTTCAAACACCGGGCAGCTCTAC.